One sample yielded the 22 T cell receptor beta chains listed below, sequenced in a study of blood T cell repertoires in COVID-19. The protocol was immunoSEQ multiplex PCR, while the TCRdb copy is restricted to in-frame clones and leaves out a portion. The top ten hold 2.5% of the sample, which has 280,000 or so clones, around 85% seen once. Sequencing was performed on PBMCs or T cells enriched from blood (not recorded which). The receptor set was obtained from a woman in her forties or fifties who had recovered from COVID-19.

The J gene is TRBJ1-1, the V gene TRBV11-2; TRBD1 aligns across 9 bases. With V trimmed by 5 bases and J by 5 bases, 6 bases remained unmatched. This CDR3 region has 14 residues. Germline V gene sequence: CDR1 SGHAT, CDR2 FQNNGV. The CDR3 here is CASSTVTGGTEAFF. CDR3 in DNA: TGTGCCAGCAGCACCGTGACAGGGGGGACTGAAGCTTTCTTT.

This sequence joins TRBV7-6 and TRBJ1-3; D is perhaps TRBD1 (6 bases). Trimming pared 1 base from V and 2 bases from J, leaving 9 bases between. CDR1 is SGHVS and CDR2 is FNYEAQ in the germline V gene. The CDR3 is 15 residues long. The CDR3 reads CASSLGAGAGNTIYF. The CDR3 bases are TGTGCCAGCAGCTTAGGGGCAGGGGCTGGAAACACCATATATTTT.

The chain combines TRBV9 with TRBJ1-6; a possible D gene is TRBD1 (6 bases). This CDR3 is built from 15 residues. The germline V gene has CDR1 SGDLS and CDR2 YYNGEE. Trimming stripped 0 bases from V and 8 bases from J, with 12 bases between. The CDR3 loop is CASSVDGQFDSPLHF. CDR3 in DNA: TGTGCCAGCAGCGTAGACGGACAGTTCGATTCACCCCTCCACTTT.

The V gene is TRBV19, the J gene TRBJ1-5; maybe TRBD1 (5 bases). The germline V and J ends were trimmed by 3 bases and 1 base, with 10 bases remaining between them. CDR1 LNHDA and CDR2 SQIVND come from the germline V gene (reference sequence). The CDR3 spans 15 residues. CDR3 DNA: TGTGCCAGTAGTATTTGGGGCCGGAGCAATCAGCCCCAGCATTTT. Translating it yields CASSIWGRSNQPQHF.

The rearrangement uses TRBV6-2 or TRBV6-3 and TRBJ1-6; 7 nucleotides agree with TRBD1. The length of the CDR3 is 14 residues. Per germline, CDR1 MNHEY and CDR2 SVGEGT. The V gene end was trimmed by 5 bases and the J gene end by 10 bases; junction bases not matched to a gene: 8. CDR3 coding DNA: TGTGCCAGCAGTCTACAGGGGTTTCGCTCACCCCTCCACTTT. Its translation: CASSLQGFRSPLHF.

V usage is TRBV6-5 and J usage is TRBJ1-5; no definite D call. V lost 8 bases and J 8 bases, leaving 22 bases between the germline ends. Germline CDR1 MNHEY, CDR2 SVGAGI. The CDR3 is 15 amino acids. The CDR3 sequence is CASQRNVGAREPQHF. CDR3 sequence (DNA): TGTGCCAGCCAGCGCAATGTGGGTGCGAGAGAGCCCCAGCATTTT.

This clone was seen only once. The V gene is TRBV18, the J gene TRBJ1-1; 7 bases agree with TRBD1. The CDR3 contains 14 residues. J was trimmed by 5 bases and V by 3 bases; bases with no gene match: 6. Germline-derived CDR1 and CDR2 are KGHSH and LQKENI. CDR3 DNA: TGTGCCAGCTCACCGACAGGGCGTGGGACTGAAGCTTTCTTT. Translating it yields CASSPTGRGTEAFF.

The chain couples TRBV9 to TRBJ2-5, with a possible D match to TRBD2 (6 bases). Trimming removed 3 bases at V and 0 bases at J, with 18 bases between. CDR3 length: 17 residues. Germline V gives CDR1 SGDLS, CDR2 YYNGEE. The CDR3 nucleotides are TGTGCCAGCAGCGAGGAGCGGGTCGCATCGTACCAAGAGACCCAGTACTTC. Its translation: CASSEERVASYQETQYF.

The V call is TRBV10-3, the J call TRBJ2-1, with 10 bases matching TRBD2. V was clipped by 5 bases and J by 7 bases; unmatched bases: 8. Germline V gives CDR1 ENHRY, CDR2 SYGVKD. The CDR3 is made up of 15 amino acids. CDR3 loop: CAISSGLATGNEQFF. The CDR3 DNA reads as TGTGCCATCAGTTCGGGACTAGCGACTGGGAATGAGCAGTTCTTC.

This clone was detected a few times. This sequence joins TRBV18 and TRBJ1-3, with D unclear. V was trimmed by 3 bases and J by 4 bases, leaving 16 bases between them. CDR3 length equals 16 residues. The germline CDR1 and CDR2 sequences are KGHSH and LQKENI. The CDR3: CASSPGTHHLGNTIYF. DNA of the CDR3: TGTGCCAGCTCACCGGGCACCCATCATCTAGGAAACACCATATATTTT. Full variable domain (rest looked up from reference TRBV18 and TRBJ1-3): NAGVMQNPRHLVRRRGQEARLRCSPMKGHSHVYWYRQLPEEGLKFMVYLQKENIIDESGMPKERFSAEFPKEGPSILRIQQVVRGDSAAYFCASSPGTHHLGNTIYFGEGSWLTVV.

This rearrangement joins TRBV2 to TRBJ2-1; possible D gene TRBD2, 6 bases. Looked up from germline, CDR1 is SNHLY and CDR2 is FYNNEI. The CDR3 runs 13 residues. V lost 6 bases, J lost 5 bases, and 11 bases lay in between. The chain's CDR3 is CASRVRTNNEQFF. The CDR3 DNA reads TGTGCCAGCAGGGTTAGGACTAACAATGAGCAGTTCTTC.

The CDR3 spells CASSYGRGTYEQYF. The CDR3 DNA is TGTGCCAGCAGTTACGGACGGGGAACCTACGAGCAGTACTTC. The chain joins TRBV6-9 to TRBJ2-7; D perhaps matches TRBD2 (5 bases). This CDR3 region has 14 residues. V gave up 3 bases and J gave up 2 bases, with 11 bases separating them. Germline CDR1 and CDR2: MNHGY and SVAAGI.

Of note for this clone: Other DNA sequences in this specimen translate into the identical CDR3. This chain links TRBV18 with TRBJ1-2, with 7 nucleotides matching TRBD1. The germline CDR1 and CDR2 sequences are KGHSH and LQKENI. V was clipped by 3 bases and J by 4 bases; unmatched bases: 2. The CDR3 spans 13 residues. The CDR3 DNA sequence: TGTGCCAGCTCACCCACAGGGGCCTATGGCTACACCTTC. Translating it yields CASSPTGAYGYTF.

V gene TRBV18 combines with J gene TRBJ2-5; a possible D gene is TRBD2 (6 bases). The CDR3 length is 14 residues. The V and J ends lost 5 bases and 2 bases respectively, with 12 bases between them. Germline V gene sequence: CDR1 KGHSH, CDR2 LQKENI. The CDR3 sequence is CASSSGTLQETQYF. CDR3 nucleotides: TGTGCCAGCTCATCGGGGACTCTACAAGAGACCCAGTACTTC.

In DNA, the CDR3 is TGCGCCAGCAGCCCCGCCCCGGGACTCCTTGGCTCCTACAATGAGCAGTTCTTC. Protein product: CASSPAPGLLGSYNEQFF. The chain combines TRBV5-1 with TRBJ2-1, with D possibly matching TRBD2 (6 bases). Germline CDR1 SGHRS, CDR2 YFSETQ. The CDR3 consists of 18 residues. Deletions cut 4 bases from V and 0 bases from J, with 20 bases between.

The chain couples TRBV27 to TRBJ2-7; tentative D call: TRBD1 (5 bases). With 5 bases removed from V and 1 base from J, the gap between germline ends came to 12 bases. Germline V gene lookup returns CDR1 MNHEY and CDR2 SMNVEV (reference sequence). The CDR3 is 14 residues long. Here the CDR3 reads CASSPSRASYEQYF. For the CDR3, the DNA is TGTGCCAGCAGTCCCTCCAGGGCGTCCTACGAGCAGTACTTC.

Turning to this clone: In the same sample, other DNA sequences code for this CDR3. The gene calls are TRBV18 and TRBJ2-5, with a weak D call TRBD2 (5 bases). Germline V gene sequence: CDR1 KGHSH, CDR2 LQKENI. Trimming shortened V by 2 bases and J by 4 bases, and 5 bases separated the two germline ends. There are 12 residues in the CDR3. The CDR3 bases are TGTGCCAGCTCACCAGGGAGAGAGACCCAGTACTTC. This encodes CASSPGRETQYF.

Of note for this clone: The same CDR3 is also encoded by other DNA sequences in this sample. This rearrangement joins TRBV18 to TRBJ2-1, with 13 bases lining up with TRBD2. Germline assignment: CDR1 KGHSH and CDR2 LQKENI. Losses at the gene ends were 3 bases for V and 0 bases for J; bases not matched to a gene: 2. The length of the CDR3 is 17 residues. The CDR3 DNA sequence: TGTGCCAGCTCACCTCGGACTAGCGGGAGCTCCTACAATGAGCAGTTCTTC. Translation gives CASSPRTSGSSYNEQFF.

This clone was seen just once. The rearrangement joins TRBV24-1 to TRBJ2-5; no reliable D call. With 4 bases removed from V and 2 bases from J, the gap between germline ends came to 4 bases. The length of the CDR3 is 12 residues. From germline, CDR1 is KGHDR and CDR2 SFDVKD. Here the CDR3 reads CATSDPQETQYF. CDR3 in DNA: TGTGCCACCAGTGACCCACAAGAGACCCAGTACTTC.

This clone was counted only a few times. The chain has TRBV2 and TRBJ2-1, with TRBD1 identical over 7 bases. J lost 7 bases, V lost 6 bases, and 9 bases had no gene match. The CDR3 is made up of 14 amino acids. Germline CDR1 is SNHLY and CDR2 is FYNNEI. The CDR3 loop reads CASRDKDRKNEQFF. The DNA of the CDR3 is TGTGCCAGCAGAGACAAGGACAGGAAAAATGAGCAGTTCTTC.

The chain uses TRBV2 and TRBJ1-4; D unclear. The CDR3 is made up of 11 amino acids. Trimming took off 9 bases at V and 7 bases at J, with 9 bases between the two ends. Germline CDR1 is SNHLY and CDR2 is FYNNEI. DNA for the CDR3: TGTGCCAGTAGGGCGGGTGAAAAACTGTTTTTT. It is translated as CASRAGEKLFF.

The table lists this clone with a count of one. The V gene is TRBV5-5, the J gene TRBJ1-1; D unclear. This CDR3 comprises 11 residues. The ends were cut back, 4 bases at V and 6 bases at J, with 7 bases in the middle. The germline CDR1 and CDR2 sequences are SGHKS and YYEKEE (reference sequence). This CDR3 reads CASSRDAEAFF. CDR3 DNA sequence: TGTGCCAGCAGCCGGGATGCTGAAGCTTTCTTT.